The sample holds one count of the clone carrying this T cell receptor (beta chain). Its antigen remains unidentified. The CDR3 is made up of 14 amino acids. V was shortened by 5 bases and J by 5 bases, with 15 bases between the two germline ends. The germline gives CDR1 MNHEY, CDR2 SVGAGI. There were no recent acute infections or vaccinations among the donors, who were healthy HIV-negative adults. Repertoires were generated with immunoSEQ multiplex PCR, while TCRdb's copy carries only in-frame clones and drops some. Of about 2 million clones listed, 85% to 95% were seen once; the top ten hold approximately 0.13%. This entry belongs to a study of shared clonotypes between healthy human individuals. Whole-study context: A couple of women and a few men aged 18 to 49 served as donors.

Study results and limitations: The genetic and exposure-history diversity represented was limited by few donors.

This TCR derives from a man younger than 30 in good health. The specimen sequenced was naive CD4+ T cells sorted from blood. The subset denotes: CD45RA+ positively selected. The rearrangement links TRBV6-5 to TRBJ1-1; D possibly corresponds to TRBD1 (5 bases). The CDR3 coding sequence is TGTGCCAGCAGTCCCCGTTGGGGGAGGACTGAAGCTTTCTTT. Its translation: CASSPRWGRTEAFF.